This entry concerns a single T cell receptor (beta chain). This clonotype has at least ten counts. This clone's antigen is unknown. The input lacks base qualities; no much larger clone sits a single base away. This record comes from a study of human T cells and chemical hapten exposure (dated by TCRdb to about 2021). Context from the whole study: Libraries were pooled for sequencing, and variation in per-sample TCR yields was attributed mainly to small differences in library volumes within the pool. For every blood RNA sample, sequencing covered both the TCR alpha and TCR beta chains. Peripheral blood TCR repertoire changes were tracked in vivo in alopecia patients during primary and secondary sensitization to the hapten diphenylcyclopropenone (DPC). Results and caveats for the whole study, not just this receptor: Repeated subsampling changed both the strength of the expansion versus patch-test correlation and the threshold at which the correlation became significant. DPC sensitization did not change how many TCRs were above 1 in 1000 frequency, and no evidence was found of alterations in global repertoire structure.

Per the publication, the time point label means: healthy volunteer bleed at 6 weeks. Unfractionated whole blood was collected in Tempus Blood RNA tubes, and total RNA was extracted from that blood. As TCR sequencing controls, a handful of healthy volunteers were used, with blood taken at day 0, 2 weeks and 6 weeks. Library preparation was by RACE. The sample was run on a NextSeq 500. Library preparation attached unique molecular identifiers to individual cDNA molecules for quantitative, reproducible TCR counting. The authors' pipeline ran thus. A median of approximately 96,000 TCRs per sample was observed, with a range of about 20,000 to 750,000. The Decombinator software suite was used to annotate V, J and CDR3 in the TCR reads. For the PS versus PT1 abundance plots, all samples were subsampled to the same number of TCRs (28,000). TCRs were defined as expanded if absent before sensitization and observed at least eight times at the 2-week time point. Clones were called with MiXCR by TCRdb after fastp trimmed the public reads at Q25, and only in-frame beta chains were retained. CDR3 protein sequences are deduplicated, and each keeps its most common genes and DNA. These V and J calls originate from TCRdb's pipeline instead of the authors' own analysis. The sample table contains about 82,000 distinct CDR3 sequences; only one count was recorded for about 8.7% of them. The ten largest make up over 1.5% of the sample.

Looking up the germline V gene yields CDR1 SGHAT and CDR2 FQNNGV. Taken from cysteine to phenylalanine, the CDR3 has 16 residues. The sequence is cut down to CDR3 DNA, 48 bases in frame from base 1. V drops 1 base and J drops 0 bases, leaving 10 bases in between. This receptor chain uses TRBV11-2 and TRBJ2-4; confidence is insufficient to name the D gene. What was sequenced was whole blood. This sequence originates from a male donor in good health. Some clones in this sample may be carry-over from other donors' samples. CDR3 loop: CASSLGGTQAKNIQYF. The bases are TGTGCCAGCAGCTTAGGCGGCACCCAAGCCAAAAACATTCAGTACTTC.